This section outlines one T cell receptor (beta chain) sequence together with its context. The specificity of this receptor is unknown. Base qualities are not provided; no much larger clone lies one nucleotide away. This specimen comes from a study of early T cells in non-severe SARS-CoV-2 infection (dated by TCRdb to the early 2020s). The study in broad terms: Because TCR sequencing relied on bulk RNA taken from unsorted whole blood, pairing of alpha and beta chains was not possible.

The germline V gene yields SGHVS for CDR1 and FQNEAQ for CDR2. From cysteine to phenylalanine, the CDR3 is 16 amino acids long. The retained sequence is limited to the CDR3, 48 bases, with the frame set at the first base. V is trimmed back by 6 bases and J by 7 bases, and the junction contains 11 bases that no gene match accounts for. What the research found in general, with its limitations: Matching against VDJdb was skewed toward anti-spike CD8 responses, likely underestimated virus-specific expansions, and missed private and CD4 specificities.

The study was a case-control design nested within a healthcare worker cohort in London, UK, with weekly nasopharyngeal swab PCR tests and blood sampling. Between 23 and 31 March 2020, the week of the UK lockdown, healthcare workers were enrolled and then followed up weekly for as long as 16 weeks. The library was prepared using 5' RACE. The listed sequencing device is NextSeq 500. The TCR library protocol attached unique molecular identifiers to individual cDNA molecules to correct for sequencing error and PCR bias. Both TCR alpha and beta chains were sequenced, and tight co-correlation was observed between alpha and beta sequence abundances in each sample. Concerning the study's data processing: V gene, J gene and CDR3 annotation of TCR sequences was performed with Decombinator V4. TCRs were defined as expanded if a significant change between any two time points was detected under a Poisson model with p below 0.0001. TCR abundances were normalised to the total number of TCRs sequenced in each sample and reported as counts per million. TRAV1-2 paired with TRAJ12, TRAJ20 or TRAJ33 defined MAIT TCRs, while TRAV10 paired with TRAJ18 defined iNKT TCRs. VDJdb, accessed 1 November 2021, was searched for CMV, EBV and SARS-CoV-2 annotated TCRs, with TCRs annotated for multiple antigens excluded. TCRdb reworked the public reads: Q25 trimming with fastp, MiXCR clone assembly, productive beta chains retained. Rows are unified per CDR3 protein, each entry keeping the most common DNA and genes. None of the V and J calls come from the authors' own analysis; TCRdb made them. The sample table shows fewer than 100,000 distinct CDR3 sequences, and 6% to 7% are seen once. 7.8% of the sample comes from the top ten.

Recombination linked TRBV7-8 to TRBJ1-6, with 8 junctional bases fitting TRBD1. This receptor was identified in an adult who was a healthcare worker with PCR-confirmed SARS-CoV-2 infection or an uninfected control (not recorded which). Sample: whole blood. The CDR3 is CASRLIPGQENSPLHF. The bases are TGTGCCAGCAGGTTAATTCCGGGACAGGAGAATTCACCCCTCCACTTT.